This T cell receptor (beta chain) was sequenced during a study of technical replicates of blood from several donors. Germline loops: CDR1 SQVTM, CDR2 ANQGSEA. This CDR3 spans 14 amino acids. V was pared by 4 bases and J by 1 base, with 5 bases of the junction left unmatched. Method: immunoSEQ multiplex PCR; TCRdb's copy keeps in-frame clones and lacks some. The sample lists tens of thousands of clones; about 93% were seen once. This clone was counted only a few times. The sequenced sample was T cells isolated from PBMCs. This sequence originates from a human donor in good health. The V gene is TRBV29-1, the J gene TRBJ1-1; 8 bases map to TRBD1. The DNA of the CDR3 is TGCAGCGTTGGTTACAGGGGGAAGAACACTGAAGCTTTCTTT. Amino acids: CSVGYRGKNTEAFF.